The T cell receptor beta chain under discussion was sequenced for a study of shared clonotypes between healthy human individuals. Here immunoSEQ multiplex PCR was the method, and the copy in TCRdb shows in-frame clones only, minus some. The repertoire holds about 1.1 million clones, with approximately 75% as singletons. The CDR3 contains 15 residues. Germline CDR1 SGHTA, CDR2 FQGNSA. V lost 5 bases and J 3 bases, leaving 17 bases between the germline ends. This clone was detected once. The specimen was memory CD4+ T cells from PBMCs. Subset noted: CD45RA-negative fraction. The receptor was derived from a man aged 18 to 35 in good health. Some clones in this sample may be carry-over from other donors' samples. The chain uses TRBV7-2 and TRBJ2-7, with a tentative D call TRBD2 (5 bases). CDR3 nucleotide sequence: TGTGCCAGCAGCCCCACGGGGTCTTTTTACTACGAGCAGTACTTC. The encoded protein is CASSPTGSFYYEQYF.